This T cell receptor beta chain stems from a study of T cell responses to AZD1222 COVID-19 vaccine listed by TCRdb under 2021. Describing the broader study: A total of 240 or so trial participants underwent TCR sequencing, of whom 200 to 220 had received two doses of AZD1222 and around 25 had received two doses of the MenACWY control vaccine. Enrollment into the trials was organized by age into subgroups of 18-55, 56-69 and 70-plus years, and those subgroups contained approximately 150, 30 and 60 TCR-sequenced participants, respectively.

The germline V end is reduced by 3 bases and the J end by 1 base; junction bases left unmatched: 2. CDR1 and CDR2 (MNHEY, SMNVEV) derive from the germline V gene (reference sequence). The CDR3 has 14 amino acids, counting the end cysteine and phenylalanine. Just CDR3 DNA is preserved here, 42 bases in frame from base 1. The meaning of the sample's time point label: about 28 days (+/-7) after the second vaccine dose. AZD1222 recipients whose second dose came at about 4 weeks and those whose second dose came at about 12 weeks were combined into one group, since spike-specific TCR depth and breadth did not differ between the two schedules. Samples from vaccinated people were obtained from the UK trials COV001 and COV002, which included a single-blind randomized controlled phase 2/3 trial of AZD1222 (ChAdOx1 nCoV-19) in healthy adults. For TCRbeta chain sequencing, PBMC samples were collected from trial participants at day 0 and at day 28 after the second dose.

With regard to this clone: The antigen this receptor binds is unknown. Qualities for individual bases were not recorded, and no much larger clone is one base off. The sample holds other DNA sequences that translate to the same CDR3.

Here is what the overall study found, with its caveats: In the small 56-69-year group, the increase in depth fell short of significance, most likely because of low power. Because no day 14 peak-response samples were available, repertoires were characterized only after the peak T cell response. Reportedly, almost half of the unique spike-specific TCRs recognized epitopes lying outside the regions that are mutated in the B.1.351 and B.1.1.7 variants. Most participants were white British and females outnumbered males, and the authors suggested that clonal diversity may have been underestimated. Conclusions about previously exposed vaccinees are limited because only six or seven AZD1222 recipients were SARS-CoV-2 seropositive at baseline. The vaccine-associated CD4 TCRs covered the entire spike protein, and the dominant responses fell in regions 160-218 and 743-854. After two AZD1222 doses, both the breadth and the depth of spike-specific TCRs were significantly higher than at day 0 and than in MenACWY recipients.

The CDR3 regions of human TCRbeta chains were analyzed by immunosequencing. From the authors' description of their analysis: TCRs in the repertoires were compared against a reference library of SARS-CoV-2-specific TCRs that had been generated with the MIRA antigen-specificity platform. Breadth meant the fraction of unique TCRs that were SARS-CoV-2-associated, whereas depth meant the fraction of total T cells that were SARS-CoV-2-associated. Using the MIRA data, each spike-specific TCR was assigned both to the spike region to which the TCR was reactive and to a CD4 or CD8 class. Log10-transformed breadth and depth values were compared by one-way ANOVA with Sidak's multiple comparisons tests. TCRdb's version of the immuneACCESS table is confined to in-frame rearrangements and falls short of the full clone set. An unresolved V gene accounts for under half of the shortfall where checked; the remainder is of unknown origin. For V, J and clone size, that table is used; D and trimming come from the DNA. The sample table contains under 150,000 clones; only one count was recorded for roughly 84% of them. The top ten clones comprise about 26% of the sample.

The clonotype was recovered from an adult who received the AZD1222 COVID-19 vaccine. The V and J genes are TRBV27 and TRBJ1-1, with 7 junctional bases fitting TRBD1. Source: peripheral blood, taken 28 days after the second AZD1222 dose. The CDR3 region reads CASSLRGPNTEAFF. DNA sequence: TGTGCCAGCAGTTTGAGGGGGCCGAACACTGAAGCTTTCTTT.